This TCR beta chain was obtained from a study of control samples from healthy donors and cancer patients. The CDR3 runs to 12 residues. V gave up 1 base and J gave up 1 base, with 4 bases separating them. In germline, CDR1 is SQVTM, CDR2 ANQGSEA. Measured with immunoSEQ multiplex PCR; TCRdb has only the in-frame clones, and not every one. Of about 130,000 clones in the sample, around 93% were seen once. In regard to this clone: This same CDR3 is encoded by further DNA sequences in the sample.

V and J are TRBV29-1 and TRBJ1-1; D not resolved. Sequenced material: blood. The sequence was collected from a man between 18 and 35 years old in good health. This CDR3 reads CSVEGGNTEAFF. In DNA form, the CDR3 reads TGCAGCGTTGAAGGGGGGAACACTGAAGCTTTCTTT.